This T cell receptor beta chain was obtained from a study of metastatic and nonmetastatic thyroid tumors. At the level of the study: Thyroid patients, malignant and benign, had repertoires compared across blood and tumor or nodule tissue. Findings of the study overall: Malignant thyroid tumors reportedly had TCR beta diversity that was significantly higher than in benign nodules, in blood and tumor.

Germline V gives CDR1 MNHEY, CDR2 SMNVEV (reference sequence). Trimming took off 2 bases at V and 0 bases at J, with 8 bases between the two ends. CDR3 size: 16 residues. Thyroid surgery was performed in patients who had received no treatment beforehand. This clone has a count of ten or more. The antigen is unknown. In the authors' workflow: The study took CDR3 differences across clinicopathological groups and made a distant-metastasis classifier for papillary thyroid cancer from them. TCRdb re-called the PCR reads through MiXCR. V and J calls and clone size were set by TCRdb, not the authors. Of almost 85,000 clones listed, under 15% are singletons.

The TCR comes from a female donor with papillary thyroid cancer or a benign thyroid nodule (not recorded which). Some clones in this sample may be carry-over from other donors' samples. Sequencing input: tumor tissue. The chain carries TRBV27 and TRBJ1-6, with D hard to call. CDR3 sequence: CASSLGKSSYNSPLHF. In nucleotides, the CDR3 is TGTGCCAGCAGTTTAGGAAAGAGCTCCTATAATTCACCCCTCCACTTT.